The T cell receptor (beta chain) under discussion was sequenced for a study of human T cells and chemical hapten exposure. Study information: All through the approximately 23-week study, the scalp of each patient received diphenylcyclopropenone doses weekly. Reading of the patch tests, which applied 0.01% DPC to the upper back, occurred at 6 days. Diagnoses of alopecia areata, totalis or universalis occurred in mostly female patients. Findings and caveats of the study: TCRs above 1 in 1000 frequency stayed constant with DPC sensitization.

Time point reported: patch test 3, about 24 weeks after DPC sensitization. Treatment given: therapeutic diphenylcyclopropenone sensitization with weekly scalp DPC. The CDR3 runs to 16 residues. J was trimmed by 0 bases and V by 4 bases; bases with no gene match: 7. Germline CDR1 and CDR2: SGHDT and YYEEEE. This clonotype was seen a handful of times. The target antigen is unknown. TCRdb ran MiXCR on the RACE reads and lists one entry per CDR3 protein. This sample has 80,000 to 100,000 distinct CDR3 sequences, with 25% to 30% found just once. The gene calls are TRBV5-6 and TRBJ2-5; the match to TRBD2 covers 9 bases. Material: whole blood, obtained in connection with sensitization to the hapten diphenylcyclopropenone (DPC). The TCR originated in a man in his forties or fifties with alopecia areata. Some clones in this sample may be carry-over from other donors' samples. The chain's CDR3 is CASSTRIAGDQETQYF. The CDR3 DNA sequence: TGTGCCAGCAGCACCCGGATAGCGGGAGACCAAGAGACCCAGTACTTC.